This TCR beta chain was observed in a study of cytomegalovirus exposure and HLA in healthy donors. Regarding the study as a whole: Presence/absence analyses assumed roughly uniform sequencing depth across donors, which may not hold.

Remarks on this clone: The target antigen is unknown.

The germline gives CDR1 SGHAT, CDR2 FQNNGV. Between the trimmed V and J ends, which lost 1 base and 5 bases, there was a span of 9 bases. CDR3 size: 14 residues. Primers included in the PCR were 60 Vbeta and 13 Jbeta primers. Method: immunoSEQ multiplex PCR; TCRdb's copy keeps in-frame clones and lacks some. The sample lists more than 150,000 clones, around 80% occurring once. Sequenced: PBMCs. The chain is built from TRBV11-2 and TRBJ1-5; D uncertain. The sequence was obtained from a woman younger than 45 in good health and CMV-seronegative. This chain's CDR3 is CASSLAGSYQPQHF. CDR3 nucleotides: TGTGCCAGCAGCTTAGCGGGGAGTTATCAGCCCCAGCATTTT.